The 20 T cell receptor beta chains given below trace back to one sample, sequenced in a study of T-cell memory formation after mild COVID-19. TCRdb recomputed calls from the 5' RACE reads with MiXCR, one row per CDR3 protein. This sample has approximately 82,000 distinct CDR3 sequences, with 9.5% to 15% found just once. Sample: PBMCs or a T cell subset sorted from them (not recorded which). These receptors all stem from a man aged 18 to 30 who had mild COVID-19 (a few samples of this study predate the infection). Cell type and time point are not known.

This clonotype was observed at least ten times. The chain employs TRBV7-2 and TRBJ2-3; the match to TRBD2 covers 10 bases. The CDR3 runs to 16 residues. Per germline, CDR1 SGHTA and CDR2 FQGNSA. V was clipped by 0 bases and J by 6 bases; unmatched bases: 6. DNA for the CDR3: TGTGCCAGCAGCTTAGCTGAAGCGGGGGGGCTGGATACGCAGTATTTT. This gives the protein CASSLAEAGGLDTQYF.

This clonotype was picked up a small number of times. This rearrangement joins TRBV19 to TRBJ2-1; tentative D call: TRBD1 (6 bases). Trimming removed 6 bases from V and 9 bases from J, with 15 bases in between. CDR3 length: 13 amino acids. Germline lookup yields CDR1 LNHDA and CDR2 SQIVND (reference sequence). The CDR3 DNA reads as TGTGCCAGTAGCAATAGAAGGGGGAGTGAGCAGTTCTTC. This translates into CASSNRRGSEQFF.

This rearrangement joins TRBV4-1 to TRBJ2-7, with D possibly matching TRBD2 (5 bases). Germline CDR1 MGHRA, CDR2 YSYEKL. V was shortened by 0 bases and J by 0 bases, with 9 bases between the two germline ends. The CDR3 is 15 residues long. The CDR3 DNA sequence: TGCGCCAGCAGCCAAGAGGCAAGCGGCTCCTACGAGCAGTACTTC. This encodes CASSQEASGSYEQYF.

In its sample, this clonotype was seen many times. The rearrangement joins TRBV6-4 to TRBJ2-2; 7 bases are shared with TRBD2. Trimming cost V 2 bases and J 3 bases; bases outside gene matches: 0. This CDR3 region has 14 residues. The V gene's germline CDR1 is MRHNA and CDR2 SNTAGT. The CDR3 loop is CASSDSGDTGELFF. CDR3 in DNA: TGTGCCAGCAGTGACAGCGGGGACACCGGGGAGCTGTTTTTT.

The chain joins TRBV5-1 to TRBJ2-7; weak D call: TRBD1 (6 bases). V was pared by 1 base and J by 5 bases, with 10 bases between. This CDR3 contains 13 residues. Looked up from germline, CDR1 is SGHRS and CDR2 is YFSETQ. CDR3 nucleotides: TGCGCCAGCAGCTTGACAGGGATCGACGAGCAGTACGTC. Residues: CASSLTGIDEQYV.

The rearrangement joins TRBV6-1 to TRBJ2-3; 11 bases are a match to TRBD2. The length of the CDR3 is 18 residues. The germline V gene has CDR1 MNHNS and CDR2 SASEGT. The J segment lost 1 base and the V segment lost 8 bases, leaving 14 bases of the junction unmatched. CDR3 coding DNA: TGTGCCAGCGGGTGGACCTCGGGACTAGCGGCCGGCACAGATACGCAGTATTTT. Translation: CASGWTSGLAAGTDTQYF.

This clonotype appeared a few times. The CDR3 DNA is TGCGCCAGCAGCCAGACCTTCGGACTGGTCGTCACCGGGGAGCTGTTTTTT. Residues: CASSQTFGLVVTGELFF. The chain has TRBV4-3 and TRBJ2-2; TRBD2 is a possible D gene (5 bases). The CDR3 totals 17 residues. Trimming shortened V by 3 bases and J by 4 bases, and 18 bases separated the two germline ends. Per the germline V gene, CDR1 is LGHNA and CDR2 is YSLEER.

This clonotype was counted a few times. The V and J genes are TRBV7-9 and TRBJ2-1; no reliable D call. Trimming took off 2 bases at V and 10 bases at J, with 6 bases between the two ends. The CDR3 has 11 residues. CDR1 and CDR2 from the germline V gene are SEHNR and FQNEAQ (reference sequence). CDR3 residues: CASSLLGEQFF. CDR3 DNA sequence: TGTGCCAGCAGCTTATTGGGGGAGCAGTTCTTC.

The CDR3 bases are TGTGCCAGCAGCCAATCGGACAGGGAGTCCCACGAGCAGTACTTC. Translated, it gives CASSQSDRESHEQYF. This chain links TRBV14 with TRBJ2-7; 8 bases match TRBD1. Germline CDR1 SGHDN, CDR2 FVKESK. The junction had 8 bases not matched to a gene; V was cut back by 2 bases and J by 5 bases. The CDR3 has 15 residues.

A few counts support this clonotype. The rearrangement uses TRBV12-3 or TRBV12-4 and TRBJ1-5; weak D call: TRBD1 (6 bases). V was cut by 4 bases and J by 5 bases, with 12 bases left in between. This CDR3 has 14 amino acids. The CDR3 DNA reads TGTGCCAGCAGTTACCAACAGGGTCATCAGCCCCAGCATTTT. The encoded protein is CASSYQQGHQPQHF.

This clonotype was counted ten times or more. The chain employs TRBV5-1 and TRBJ2-1; 10 bases are a match to TRBD2. CDR1 is SGHRS, CDR2 YFSETQ, per germline. The CDR3 covers 16 residues. V shed 0 bases and J 8 bases; nucleotides not matched to a gene: 8. For the CDR3, the DNA is TGCGCCAGCAGCTTGGAGGAATCTAGCGGGGGTGATGAGCAGTTCTTC. Residues: CASSLEESSGGDEQFF.

Only a few counts were recorded for this clonotype. V gene TRBV20-1 combines with J gene TRBJ2-3; TRBD1 agrees at 7 bases. V dropped 3 bases and J dropped 6; count of bases not matched to a gene: 9. The CDR3 has 14 amino acids. CDR1 is DFQATT, CDR2 SNEGSKA, per germline (reference sequence). CDR3 in DNA: TGCAGTGCTAGCAAACAGGGGACATTGGATACGCAGTATTTT. Protein sequence: CSASKQGTLDTQYF.

This sequence joins TRBV24-1 and TRBJ2-2, with unresolved D. Per the germline V gene, CDR1 is KGHDR and CDR2 is SFDVKD. Trimming took off 0 bases at V and 0 bases at J, with 4 bases between the two ends. This CDR3 spans 15 amino acids. The CDR3 region has the DNA TGTGCCACCAGTGATTTGACAGCGAACACCGGGGAGCTGTTTTTT. Protein product: CATSDLTANTGELFF.

The J gene is TRBJ1-2, the V gene TRBV7-2; maybe TRBD1 (6 bases). This CDR3 is built from 14 residues. V was shortened by 3 bases and J by 3 bases, with 11 bases between the two germline ends. Germline assignment: CDR1 SGHTA and CDR2 FQGNSA. The CDR3 region is CASSFLGAYYGYTF. As DNA, the CDR3 is TGTGCCAGCAGCTTTCTGGGGGCCTACTATGGCTACACCTTC.

In this sample, this clonotype turned up a few times. The rearrangement joins TRBV7-3 to TRBJ2-3; no reliable D call. V was trimmed by 1 base and J by 0 bases, leaving 14 bases between them. The length of the CDR3 is 17 residues. CDR1 is SGHTA, CDR2 FQGTGA, per germline. The chain's CDR3 is CASSLRRHPTSTDTQYF. CDR3 nucleotide sequence: TGTGCCAGCAGCTTAAGGCGGCATCCAACTAGCACAGATACGCAGTATTTT.

This clonotype came up a few times. The CDR3 nucleotides read TGCGCCAGCAGCTTGGCTAGGGACGCCCCCTCTCTGAAAGCCAACGTCCTGACTTTC. Translating gives CASSLARDAPSLKANVLTF. The chain combines TRBV5-1 with TRBJ2-6, with D perhaps given as TRBD1 or TRBD2 (5 bases each). Trimming shortened V by 0 bases and J by 7 bases, and 23 bases separated the two germline ends. The CDR3 loop spans 19 amino acids. Germline V CDR1 and CDR2: SGHRS, YFSETQ.

This clonotype has only one observation. The chain joins TRBV7-6 to TRBJ2-7; weak D call: TRBD2 (6 bases). The CDR3 totals 11 residues. Trimming took 8 bases from V and 4 from J, leaving 9 bases between them. CDR1 is SGHVS, CDR2 FNYEAQ, per germline. The CDR3 here is CASGGAYEQYF. In DNA, the CDR3 is TGTGCCAGCGGAGGGGCGTACGAGCAGTACTTC.

This chain connects TRBV20-1 to TRBJ2-5; D gene ambiguous. Trimming cost V 0 bases and J 2 bases, with 19 bases left between them. Germline CDR1 is DFQATT and CDR2 is SNEGSKA (reference sequence). This CDR3 spans 17 amino acids. In DNA, the CDR3 is TGCAGTGCTAGAGATCGGGCCCCGCGATCACTGCAAGAGACCCAGTACTTC. This sequence encodes CSARDRAPRSLQETQYF.

This chain joins TRBV5-4 and TRBJ2-3, with 8 bases matching TRBD1. Unmatched junction bases numbered 5, after V lost 1 base and J lost 4 bases. There are 15 residues in the CDR3. Germline V gene data show CDR1 as SGHNT and CDR2 as YYREEE (reference sequence). The CDR3 DNA reads as TGTGCCAGCAGCTTGATTCAGGGGGCGGCAGATACGCAGTATTTT. Protein product: CASSLIQGAADTQYF. The whole variable domain, remainder taken from reference TRBV5-4 and TRBJ2-3, is ETGVTQSPTHLIKTRGQQVTLRCSSQSGHNTVSWYQQALGQGPQFIFQYYREEENGRGNFPPRFSGLQFPNYSSELNVNALELDDSALYLCASSLIQGAADTQYFGPGTRLTVL.

This clonotype has just a few counts. The chain combines TRBV10-3 with TRBJ2-3; D is tentatively TRBD1 or TRBD2 (5 bases each). V lost 9 bases and J 2 bases, leaving 12 bases between the germline ends. The V gene's germline CDR1 is ENHRY and CDR2 SYGVKD. This CDR3 has 13 residues. CDR3 residues: CAIGTAVTDTQYF. The CDR3 DNA sequence: TGTGCCATTGGGACCGCAGTCACAGATACGCAGTATTTT.